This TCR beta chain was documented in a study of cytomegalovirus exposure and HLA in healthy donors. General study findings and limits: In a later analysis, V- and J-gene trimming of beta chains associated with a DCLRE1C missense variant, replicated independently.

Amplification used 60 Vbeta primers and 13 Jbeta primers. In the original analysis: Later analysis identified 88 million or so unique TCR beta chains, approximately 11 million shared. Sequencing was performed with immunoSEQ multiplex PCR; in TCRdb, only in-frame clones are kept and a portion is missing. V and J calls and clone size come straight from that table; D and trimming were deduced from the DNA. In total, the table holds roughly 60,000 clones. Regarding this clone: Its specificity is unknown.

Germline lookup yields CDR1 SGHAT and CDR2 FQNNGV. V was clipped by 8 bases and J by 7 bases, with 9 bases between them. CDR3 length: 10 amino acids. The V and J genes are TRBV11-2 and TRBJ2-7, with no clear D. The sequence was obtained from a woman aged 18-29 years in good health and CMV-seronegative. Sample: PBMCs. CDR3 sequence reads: CASSSFEQYF. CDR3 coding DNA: TGTGCCAGCTCCAGTTTTGAGCAGTACTTC.